A single sample is the source of the 24 T cell receptor beta chains below, sequenced in a study of blood T cells in healthy people across ages. Alongside a J-beta primer mix, a sample-barcoded 5' primer served in a second PCR lasting about 7 to 12 cycles. One entry per CDR3 protein, called by TCRdb with MiXCR from the 5' RACE reads. The sample shows fewer than 1 million distinct CDR3 sequences, 40% to 50% of them seen only once. Sample: blood. Source of these receptors: a man in his fifties or sixties in good health.

This clonotype has a handful of counts. This sequence joins TRBV18 and TRBJ2-7; 7 bases are a match to TRBD2. From germline, CDR1 is KGHSH and CDR2 LQKENI. The CDR3 covers 16 residues. V trimming: 3 bases; J trimming: 2 bases; junction bases outside the gene matches: 10. The CDR3 bases are TGTGCCAGCTCACCCCAGGGAAGCGGGGTTCCCTACGAGCAGTACTTC. Translating it yields CASSPQGSGVPYEQYF.

This clonotype has only a few counts. The chain has TRBV5-1 and TRBJ1-1; D gene uncertain. The CDR3 loop spans 15 amino acids. Trimming removed 4 bases from V and 5 bases from J, with 18 bases in between. Germline CDR1 reads SGHRS; CDR2 reads YFSETQ. In DNA, the CDR3 is TGCGCCAGCAGCCGGGGATCCTACAGAAGTACTGAAGCTTTCTTT. It specifies CASSRGSYRSTEAFF. Full variable domain (rest looked up from reference TRBV5-1 and TRBJ1-1): KAGVTQTPRYLIKTRGQQVTLSCSPISGHRSVSWYQQTPGQGLQFLFEYFSETQRNKGNFPGRFSGRQFSNSRSEMNVSTLELGDSALYLCASSRGSYRSTEAFFGQGTRLTVV.

The rearrangement uses TRBV20-1 and TRBJ1-2, with no clear D. Trimming took off 6 bases at V and 6 bases at J, with 17 bases between the two ends. This CDR3 is 13 amino acids long. Germline lookup yields CDR1 DFQATT and CDR2 SNEGSKA (reference sequence). CDR3 sequence reads: CSAIPWRADGYTF. The CDR3 DNA reads as TGCAGTGCCATCCCCTGGCGGGCCGATGGCTACACCTTC.

This clonotype was counted a few times. The chain has TRBV5-1 and TRBJ1-6; 7 bases line up with TRBD1. V shed 4 bases and J 13 bases; nucleotides not matched to a gene: 14. CDR3 length: 15 amino acids. In germline, CDR1 is SGHRS, CDR2 YFSETQ. For the CDR3, the DNA is TGCGCCAGCAGCCTGACCGGGACAGAGTTTATTCCCCTCCACTTT. It translates to CASSLTGTEFIPLHF.

The chain employs TRBV10-3 and TRBJ2-7, with 7 bases matching TRBD1. The junction had 4 bases not matched to a gene; V was cut back by 5 bases and J by 3 bases. CDR1 and CDR2 (germline): ENHRY, SYGVKD. The CDR3 has 13 residues. This CDR3 is CAISRDSNYEQYF. CDR3 coding DNA: TGTGCCATCAGTCGGGACAGCAACTACGAGCAGTACTTC.

The rearrangement joins TRBV6-1 to TRBJ1-2; weak D call: TRBD1 (5 bases). Germline-derived CDR1 and CDR2 are MNHNS and SASEGT. This CDR3 comprises 14 residues. V gave up 5 bases and J gave up 4 bases, with 14 bases separating them. CDR3 sequence: CASSRQIGGYGYTF. Written as DNA, the CDR3 is TGTGCCAGCAGTCGACAGATCGGGGGCTATGGCTACACCTTC.

V gene TRBV6-6 combines with J gene TRBJ1-3; D may be TRBD1 (6 bases). Germline CDR1 MNHNY, CDR2 SVGAGI (reference sequence). The V end lost 4 bases, the J end lost 6 bases, and 19 bases lay between the germline ends. The CDR3 has 16 amino acids. The CDR3 protein is CASSSPEGGKLNTIYF. DNA for the CDR3: TGTGCCAGCAGTTCACCCGAGGGGGGGAAGTTAAACACCATATATTTT.

The chain links TRBV7-6 to TRBJ1-2; no clear D gene. This CDR3 region has 13 residues. Germline V lookup: CDR1 SGHVS, CDR2 FNYEAQ. V lost 5 bases to trimming and J lost 7 bases, with 14 bases between them. CDR3 nucleotides: TGTGCCAGCAGCGTAGGCGGGTTGGTTGGCTACACCTTC. It specifies CASSVGGLVGYTF. Filled out from reference TRBV7-6 and TRBJ1-2, the complete variable domain reads GAGVSQSPRYKVTKRGQDVALRCDPISGHVSLYWYRQALGQGPEFLTYFNYEAQQDKSGLPNDRFSAERPEGSISTLTIQRTEQRDSAMYRCASSVGGLVGYTFGSGTRLTVV.

This clonotype occurred a few times. The rearrangement uses TRBV7-3 and TRBJ2-3; D not resolved. V was clipped by 0 bases and J by 4 bases, with 8 bases between them. The CDR3 is made up of 14 amino acids. Germline CDR1 reads SGHTA; CDR2 reads FQGTGA. DNA for the CDR3: TGTGCCAGCAGCTTAACGATGAGTGCAGATACGCAGTATTTT. This codes for CASSLTMSADTQYF.

This clonotype was seen a handful of times. This chain joins TRBV5-1 and TRBJ2-1; D may match TRBD1 or TRBD2 (5 bases each). V was shortened by 0 bases and J by 5 bases, with 9 bases between the two germline ends. This CDR3 region has 14 residues. CDR1 SGHRS and CDR2 YFSETQ come from the germline V gene. The CDR3 here is CASSLGGPDNEQFF. As DNA, the CDR3 is TGCGCCAGCAGCTTGGGGGGACCCGACAATGAGCAGTTCTTC. Full variable domain (rest looked up from reference TRBV5-1 and TRBJ2-1): KAGVTQTPRYLIKTRGQQVTLSCSPISGHRSVSWYQQTPGQGLQFLFEYFSETQRNKGNFPGRFSGRQFSNSRSEMNVSTLELGDSALYLCASSLGGPDNEQFFGPGTRLTVL.

This clonotype was seen a single time. The chain combines TRBV20-1 with TRBJ1-5; D is ambiguous. The CDR3 spans 13 residues. Germline loops: CDR1 DFQATT, CDR2 SNEGSKA (reference sequence). V gave up 0 bases and J gave up 10 bases, with 13 bases separating them. This CDR3 is CSARDQGSGPQHF. CDR3 coding DNA: TGCAGTGCTAGAGATCAAGGGAGCGGACCCCAGCATTTT.

Comments on this clonotype: With a much larger clone just one base away, this may be a read error. The rearrangement links TRBV7-2 to TRBJ2-1; a possible D gene is TRBD2 (6 bases). The germline gives CDR1 SGHTA, CDR2 FQGNSA. CDR3 length: 16 residues. Trimming removed 4 bases at V and 3 bases at J, with 16 bases between. CDR3 bases: TGTGCCAGCAGCTCACGTTCTGGGGGGAGCTACAATGAGCAGTTCTTC. Translated, it gives CASSSRSGGSYNEQFF. Full variable domain (missing parts from reference TRBV7-2 and TRBJ2-1): GAGVSQSPSNKVTEKGKDVELRCDPISGHTALYWYRQSLGQGLEFLIYFQGNSAPDKSGLPSDRFSAERTGGSVSTLTIQRTQQEDSAVYLCASSSRSGGSYNEQFFGPGTRLTVL.

CDR3 sequence (DNA): TGCAGTGTCACTCGGAAAGGCTCCTACGAGCAGTACTTC. Its translation: CSVTRKGSYEQYF. The V and J genes are TRBV20-1 and TRBJ2-7; D not certain. The germline V gene has CDR1 DFQATT and CDR2 SNEGSKA (reference sequence). The V and J ends lost 7 bases and 0 bases respectively, with 13 bases between them. The CDR3 contains 13 residues.

This clonotype was detected once. The V call is TRBV5-4, the J call TRBJ2-5, with TRBD2 identical over 7 bases. Germline CDR1 reads SGHNT; CDR2 reads YYREEE (reference sequence). CDR3 length equals 14 residues. Trimming at V came to 4 bases and at J to 2 bases, leaving 5 bases not matched to a gene. Written as DNA, the CDR3 is TGTGCCAGCAGCAACGGGACTACTCAAGAGACCCAGTACTTC. Encoded protein: CASSNGTTQETQYF.

The chain combines TRBV28 with TRBJ2-1; 8 bases are a match to TRBD2. Germline lookup yields CDR1 MDHEN and CDR2 SYDVKM. This CDR3 has 14 amino acids. With V trimmed by 6 bases and J by 10 bases, 11 bases remained unmatched. CDR3 region: CASRSGGPSGEQFF. CDR3 DNA: TGTGCCAGCAGGTCGGGGGGGCCCTCGGGAGAGCAGTTCTTC.

J is TRBJ2-1 and V is TRBV25-1; tentative D call: TRBD2 (5 bases). CDR1 is MGHDK and CDR2 is SYGVNS in the germline V gene. V dropped 6 bases and J dropped 4 bases, with 13 bases sitting between them. The CDR3 sequence is 14 residues long. The CDR3 loop is CASRAPPGYNEQFF. CDR3 nucleotides: TGTGCCAGCAGAGCGCCCCCGGGGTACAATGAGCAGTTCTTC.

Only a few counts were recorded for this clonotype. This chain joins TRBV10-3 and TRBJ1-6, with D maybe TRBD1 (5 bases). This CDR3 contains 14 residues. Germline V lookup: CDR1 ENHRY, CDR2 SYGVKD. The V end was cut by 9 bases, the J end by 5 bases, with 14 bases between. Here the CDR3 reads CAIKPTVDNSPLHF. The DNA of the CDR3 is TGTGCCATAAAACCGACAGTAGATAATTCACCCCTCCACTTT.

V gene TRBV20-1 combines with J gene TRBJ1-6; tentatively, D is TRBD1 (6 bases). The CDR3 runs to 16 residues. V shed 2 bases and J shed 0 bases, with 11 bases lying between them. Germline-derived CDR1 and CDR2 are DFQATT and SNEGSKA (reference sequence). DNA for the CDR3: TGCAGTGCTAGAATGCAGGGGAGCTCCTATAATTCACCCCTCCACTTT. As protein: CSARMQGSSYNSPLHF.

This clonotype was detected many times. CDR3 sequence reads: CASSQGLGLAGDTQYF. In nucleotides, the CDR3 is TGTGCCAGCAGCCAGGGCCTCGGACTAGCGGGGGATACGCAGTATTTT. V usage is TRBV3-1 and J usage is TRBJ2-3; 12 positions match TRBD2. V was pared by 3 bases and J by 6 bases, with 7 bases of the junction left unmatched. The CDR3 is 16 amino acids. CDR1 and CDR2 from the germline V gene are LGHDT and YNNKEL (reference sequence).

The V gene is TRBV12-5, the J gene TRBJ2-3; D gene uncertain. The CDR3 is 13 amino acids. CDR1 LGHNT and CDR2 FRNRAP come from the germline V gene. V was trimmed by 5 bases and J by 4 bases, leaving 10 bases between them. CDR3 coding DNA: TGTGCTAGTGGTAAGGCCCCCGCAGATACGCAGTATTTT. Its translation: CASGKAPADTQYF.

This chain joins TRBV5-1 and TRBJ1-1; tentative D call: TRBD1 (5 bases). CDR1 is SGHRS, CDR2 YFSETQ, per germline. Trimming removed 3 bases from V and 2 bases from J, with 11 bases in between. This CDR3 is built from 14 residues. The CDR3 loop reads CASSYRGTNTEAFF. CDR3 coding DNA: TGCGCCAGCAGCTATCGGGGGACCAACACTGAAGCTTTCTTT.

The chain uses TRBV2 and TRBJ2-1, with 7 bases matching TRBD2. V was clipped by 9 bases and J by 6 bases; unmatched bases: 2. The CDR3 is 11 residues long. The germline gives CDR1 SNHLY, CDR2 FYNNEI. CDR3: CASRTSNEQFF. For the CDR3, the DNA is TGTGCCAGTAGGACTAGCAATGAGCAGTTCTTC.

The chain uses TRBV27 and TRBJ1-2; no definite D call. V gave up 8 bases and J gave up 4 bases, with 14 bases separating them. Germline V lookup: CDR1 MNHEY, CDR2 SMNVEV (reference sequence). CDR3 size: 13 residues. CDR3 sequence: CASSSKGGYGYTF. CDR3 nucleotides: TGTGCCAGCTCATCCAAGGGTGGCTATGGCTACACCTTC.

Here the CDR3 reads CASSDAPGGYTF. The CDR3 DNA reads as TGTGCCAGCAGCGATGCCCCAGGGGGCTACACCTTC. The V call is TRBV7-9, the J call TRBJ1-2, with a tentative D call TRBD1 (5 bases). V was cut by 5 bases and J by 8 bases, with 12 bases left in between. The CDR3 contains 12 residues. Germline CDR1 reads SEHNR; CDR2 reads FQNEAQ (reference sequence).